The 24 T cell receptor beta chains presented below share a single source sample, sequenced in a study of T cell repertoires and leukemia-associated antigens. Antigens for these TCRs are unknown. One entry per CDR3 protein, called by TCRdb with MiXCR from the 5' RACE reads. The sample lists some 13,000 distinct CDR3 sequences; 30% to 45% were seen once. Sample: CD3+ T cells sorted from blood and cultured. The origin of the receptors is a female donor in good health.

This clonotype was detected only once. The rearrangement joins TRBV12-3 or TRBV12-4 to TRBJ2-6, with D hard to call. Trimming pared 6 bases from V and 4 bases from J, leaving 10 bases between. CDR3 length equals 14 residues. The CDR3 bases are TGTGCCAGCAGCCTGACGAAGGGGGCCAACGTCCTGACTTTC. This encodes CASSLTKGANVLTF.

This clonotype rates as medium-sized. This chain uses TRBV20-1 with TRBJ2-1, with D perhaps matching TRBD2 (6 bases). The CDR3 is 15 amino acids. Germline values: CDR1 DFQATT, CDR2 SNEGSKA (reference sequence). The ends were cut back, 1 base at V and 7 bases at J, with 17 bases in the middle. The CDR3 coding sequence is TGCAGTGCTAGAGGCGGCAGCGGGTTTCAGAATGAGCAGTTCTTC. Protein product: CSARGGSGFQNEQFF.

Sample share makes this clonotype medium-sized (0.01 to 0.1%). The genes are TRBV29-1 and TRBJ2-7; TRBD1 or TRBD2 may be the D gene (5 bases each). From germline, CDR1 is SQVTM and CDR2 ANQGSEA. CDR3 size: 13 residues. The ends were cut back, 4 bases at V and 0 bases at J, with 10 bases in the middle. The CDR3 loop is CSVVEGNSYEQYF. The CDR3 bases are TGCAGCGTTGTTGAGGGGAACTCCTACGAGCAGTACTTC.

V usage is TRBV6-2 or TRBV6-3 and J usage is TRBJ2-1; no definite D call. In germline, CDR1 is MNHEY, CDR2 SVGEGT. CDR3 length: 11 residues. The V end lost 2 bases, the J end lost 8 bases, and 4 bases lay between the germline ends. CDR3 sequence reads: CASSYGYEQFF. CDR3 sequence (DNA): TGTGCCAGCAGTTACGGGTATGAGCAGTTCTTC.

This clonotype was found once. The V and J genes are TRBV11-2 and TRBJ2-3; D ambiguous. The CDR3 spans 13 residues. CDR1 and CDR2 (germline): SGHAT, FQNNGV. V lost 0 bases, J lost 3 bases, and 4 bases lay in between. The CDR3 sequence is CASSLEGTDTQYF. CDR3 in DNA: TGTGCCAGCAGCTTAGAGGGGACAGATACGCAGTATTTT.

This chain connects TRBV5-6 to TRBJ2-2, with 8 nucleotides matching TRBD2. V trimming: 0 bases; J trimming: 2 bases; junction bases outside the gene matches: 9. The CDR3 is 18 residues long. Germline V gene sequence: CDR1 SGHDT, CDR2 YYEEEE. CDR3 coding DNA: TGTGCCAGCAGCTTGGGACTAGCGAGAGATCTCAACACCGGGGAGCTGTTTTTT. Its translation is CASSLGLARDLNTGELFF.

At least ten counts were recorded for this clonotype. The chain links TRBV20-1 to TRBJ2-5; D not certain. Germline V gene lookup returns CDR1 DFQATT and CDR2 SNEGSKA (reference sequence). Trimming took off 4 bases at V and 5 bases at J, with 11 bases between the two ends. The CDR3 extends over 12 amino acids. The CDR3 loop reads CSATDLGETQYF. Written as DNA, the CDR3 is TGCAGTGCTACAGACCTGGGTGAGACCCAGTACTTC.

Many counts were recorded for this clonotype. The rearrangement joins TRBV6-4 to TRBJ2-6; D remains ambiguous. Germline CDR1 MRHNA, CDR2 SNTAGT. V was pared by 0 bases and J by 0 bases, with 3 bases between. The CDR3 is 15 amino acids. CDR3 bases: TGTGCCAGCAGTGACTCGATCTCTGGGGCCAACGTCCTGACTTTC. This gives the protein CASSDSISGANVLTF.

Judged by abundance, this clonotype is medium-sized. The chain uses TRBV20-1 and TRBJ2-2; 12 nucleotides align to TRBD2. CDR3 size: 15 residues. From germline, CDR1 is DFQATT and CDR2 SNEGSKA (reference sequence). J gave up 4 bases and V 6 bases, and 6 bases lay outside the gene matches. CDR3 sequence: CSAPGLAGSTGELFF. For the CDR3, the DNA is TGCAGTGCGCCCGGACTAGCGGGAAGCACCGGGGAGCTGTTTTTT.

This clonotype has a count of ten or more. This chain links TRBV15 with TRBJ1-5, with TRBD1 matching 7 bases. CDR1 is LNHNV, CDR2 YYDKDF, per germline (reference sequence). V was clipped by 5 bases and J by 4 bases; unmatched bases: 5. The CDR3 totals 14 residues. In DNA, the CDR3 is TGTGCCACCAGCGTAGGACAGGAAAATCAGCCCCAGCATTTT. As protein: CATSVGQENQPQHF.

Concerning this clonotype itself: A single base separates this from a much larger clone, so it may be a read error. The rearrangement uses TRBV12-3 or TRBV12-4 and TRBJ2-1; perhaps TRBD2 as D (5 bases). CDR3 size: 15 residues. The DNA of the CDR3 is TGTGCCAGCAGTTTAGGTCGGGGATCCTACAGTGAGCAGTTCTTC. Translation gives CASSLGRGSYSEQFF.

This clonotype was seen at least ten times. Given the absence of the conserved phenylalanine or tryptophan at the CDR3 end, a read error is likely. The rearrangement uses TRBV18 and TRBJ2-5, with 7 positions matching TRBD1. This CDR3 has 16 amino acids. With 4 bases clipped from V and 4 bases from J, the junction kept 12 bases outside the gene matches. The germline gives CDR1 KGHSH, CDR2 LQKENI. The CDR3 loop is CASSLYSTGVGETQYS. As DNA, the CDR3 is TGTGCCAGCTCACTTTACTCAACAGGGGTCGGAGAGACCCAGTACTCC.

The chain employs TRBV19 and TRBJ2-7, with 8 positions matching TRBD2. Germline V gene lookup returns CDR1 LNHDA and CDR2 SQIVND (reference sequence). The CDR3 has 13 residues. Germline trimming cut 5 bases from V and 3 bases from J; bases unmatched to any gene: 3. The CDR3 here is CASSRGGIYEQYF. In DNA form, the CDR3 reads TGTGCCAGTAGTCGGGGGGGGATCTACGAGCAGTACTTC.

This clonotype was seen only once. The V call is TRBV5-1, the J call TRBJ1-2, with 7 bases identical to TRBD1. V was pared by 0 bases and J by 3 bases, with 5 bases of the junction left unmatched. The CDR3 contains 15 residues. Germline-derived CDR1 and CDR2 are SGHRS and YFSETQ. The CDR3 bases are TGCGCCAGCAGCTTGGGGGGGACAGAACACTATGGCTACACCTTC. This encodes CASSLGGTEHYGYTF.

As to this clonotype: One end of the junction varies from germline; a read error may be responsible. The chain recombines TRBV5-4 with TRBJ2-2; D unclear. This CDR3 is 13 amino acids long. Germline CDR1 is SGHNT and CDR2 is YYREEE (reference sequence). CDR3 DNA: TGTGCCAGCAGCTCGCAAAACAGCGGGGAGCTGTTTTTT. The encoded protein is CASSSQNSGELFF.

This clonotype was observed many times. This rearrangement joins TRBV28 to TRBJ1-2; D is unclear. The CDR3 extends over 12 amino acids. V was cut by 2 bases and J by 4 bases, with 5 bases left in between. The germline V gene encodes CDR1 MDHEN and CDR2 SYDVKM. The CDR3 DNA reads TGTGCCAGCAGTTTAAGGACCTATGGCTACACCTTC. Translated, it gives CASSLRTYGYTF.

By share, this clonotype counts as medium-sized. CDR3 DNA: TGTGCCACCAGCAGAGGCCCCAGTTTCACAGATACGCAGTATTTT. Translating gives CATSRGPSFTDTQYF. The chain combines TRBV15 with TRBJ2-3; D remains unclear. Germline CDR1 and CDR2: LNHNV and YYDKDF (reference sequence). Deletions cut 1 base from V and 2 bases from J, with 10 bases between. The CDR3 sequence is 15 residues long. Together with reference TRBV15 and TRBJ2-3, the CDR3 gives the full variable domain: DAMVIQNPRYQVTQFGKPVTLSCSQTLNHNVMYWYQQKSSQAPKLLFHYYDKDFNNEADTPDNFQSRRPNTSFCFLDIRSPGLGDTAMYLCATSRGPSFTDTQYFGPGTRLTVL.

A few counts support this clonotype. This chain links TRBV28 with TRBJ2-7, with 11 positions matching TRBD1. Per the germline V gene, CDR1 is MDHEN and CDR2 is SYDVKM. CDR3 length equals 13 residues. V gave up 8 bases and J gave up 4 bases; unmatched junction bases: 4. The CDR3 sequence: CASEGTGGYEQYF. The CDR3 region has the DNA TGTGCCAGCGAGGGGACAGGGGGGTACGAGCAGTACTTC.

On this clonotype: At one of its ends the junction is not consistent with the germline gene, which may arise from a read error. The V and J genes are TRBV30 and TRBJ1-1; tentatively, D is TRBD1 (5 bases). Germline CDR1 reads GTSNPN; CDR2 reads SVGIG (reference sequence). The CDR3 is made up of 15 amino acids. The CDR3 is CARSVLSGKDTEAFF. The CDR3 nucleotides read TGTGCCCGGAGTGTACTATCAGGGAAGGACACTGAAGCCTTCTTT. Based on the CDR3 plus reference TRBV30 and TRBJ1-1, the full variable domain is SQTIHQWPATLVQPVGSPLSLECTVEGTSNPNLYWYRQAAGRGLQLLFYSVGIGQISSEVPQNLSASRPQDRQFILSSKKLLLSDSGFYLCARSVLSGKDTEAFFGQGTRLTVV.

The table lists this clonotype with many counts. The chain has TRBV28 and TRBJ1-5; D possibly corresponds to TRBD1 (6 bases). V lost 6 bases to trimming and J lost 6 bases, with 12 bases between them. Germline CDR1 MDHEN, CDR2 SYDVKM. This CDR3 contains 13 residues. CDR3 nucleotide sequence: TGTGCCAGCAGACCCGGCAGGGGTCAGCCCCAGCATTTT. This encodes CASRPGRGQPQHF. Drawing the rest from reference TRBV28 and TRBJ1-5, the complete variable domain is DVKVTQSSRYLVKRTGEKVFLECVQDMDHENMFWYRQDPGLGLRLIYFSYDVKMKEKGDIPEGYSVSREKKERFSLILESASTNQTSMYLCASRPGRGQPQHFGDGTRLSIL.

Only a few counts were recorded for this clonotype. The V and J genes are TRBV12-3 or TRBV12-4 and TRBJ2-7; possible D gene TRBD2, 5 bases. This CDR3 has 15 amino acids. V lost 5 bases and J 4 bases, leaving 18 bases between the germline ends. CDR3 amino acids: CASSAPEGPSYEQYF. CDR3 bases: TGTGCCAGCAGTGCCCCCGAGGGCCCCTCGTACGAGCAGTACTTC.

The chain couples TRBV28 to TRBJ2-1; 9 bases align to TRBD2. Germline lookup yields CDR1 MDHEN and CDR2 SYDVKM. The V and J ends lost 2 bases and 4 bases, in that order; junction bases with no gene match: 3. The CDR3 length is 15 residues. Here the CDR3 DNA reads TGTGCCAGCAGTTTAAGTAGCGGGAGATACAATGAGCAGTTCTTC. Translating it yields CASSLSSGRYNEQFF.

In its sample, this clonotype was seen many times. The chain uses TRBV14 and TRBJ2-7; D uncertain. Germline CDR1 and CDR2: SGHDN and FVKESK. Trimming left V 1 base short and J 4 bases short, with 8 bases between. CDR3 length: 13 amino acids. CDR3 region: CASSQGKGYEQYF. The DNA of the CDR3 is TGTGCCAGCAGCCAAGGGAAAGGGTACGAGCAGTACTTC.

By its share, this clonotype is medium-sized. The V and J genes are TRBV15 and TRBJ1-2, with 8 bases identical to TRBD1. Germline assignment: CDR1 LNHNV and CDR2 YYDKDF (reference sequence). J was trimmed by 4 bases and V by 3 bases; bases with no gene match: 1. The CDR3 covers 13 residues. CDR3 in amino acids: CATSRDRVYGYTF. CDR3 in DNA: TGTGCCACCAGCAGGGACAGGGTCTATGGCTACACCTTC. The full variable domain, rest sourced from reference TRBV15 and TRBJ1-2, is DAMVIQNPRYQVTQFGKPVTLSCSQTLNHNVMYWYQQKSSQAPKLLFHYYDKDFNNEADTPDNFQSRRPNTSFCFLDIRSPGLGDTAMYLCATSRDRVYGYTFGSGTRLTVV.